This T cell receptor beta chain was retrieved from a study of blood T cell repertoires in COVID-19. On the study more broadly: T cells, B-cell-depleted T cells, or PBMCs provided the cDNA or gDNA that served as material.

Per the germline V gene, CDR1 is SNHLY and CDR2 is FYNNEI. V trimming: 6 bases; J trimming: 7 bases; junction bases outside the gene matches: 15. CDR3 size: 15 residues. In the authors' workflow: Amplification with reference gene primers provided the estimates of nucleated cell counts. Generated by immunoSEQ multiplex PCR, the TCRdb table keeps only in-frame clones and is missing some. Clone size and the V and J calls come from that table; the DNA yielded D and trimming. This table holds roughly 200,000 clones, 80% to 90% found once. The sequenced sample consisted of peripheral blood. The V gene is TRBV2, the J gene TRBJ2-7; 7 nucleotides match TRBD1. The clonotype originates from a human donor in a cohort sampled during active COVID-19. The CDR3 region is CASRHPGQVIGEQYF. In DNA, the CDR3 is TGTGCCAGCAGACACCCCGGACAGGTGATCGGGGAGCAGTACTTC.